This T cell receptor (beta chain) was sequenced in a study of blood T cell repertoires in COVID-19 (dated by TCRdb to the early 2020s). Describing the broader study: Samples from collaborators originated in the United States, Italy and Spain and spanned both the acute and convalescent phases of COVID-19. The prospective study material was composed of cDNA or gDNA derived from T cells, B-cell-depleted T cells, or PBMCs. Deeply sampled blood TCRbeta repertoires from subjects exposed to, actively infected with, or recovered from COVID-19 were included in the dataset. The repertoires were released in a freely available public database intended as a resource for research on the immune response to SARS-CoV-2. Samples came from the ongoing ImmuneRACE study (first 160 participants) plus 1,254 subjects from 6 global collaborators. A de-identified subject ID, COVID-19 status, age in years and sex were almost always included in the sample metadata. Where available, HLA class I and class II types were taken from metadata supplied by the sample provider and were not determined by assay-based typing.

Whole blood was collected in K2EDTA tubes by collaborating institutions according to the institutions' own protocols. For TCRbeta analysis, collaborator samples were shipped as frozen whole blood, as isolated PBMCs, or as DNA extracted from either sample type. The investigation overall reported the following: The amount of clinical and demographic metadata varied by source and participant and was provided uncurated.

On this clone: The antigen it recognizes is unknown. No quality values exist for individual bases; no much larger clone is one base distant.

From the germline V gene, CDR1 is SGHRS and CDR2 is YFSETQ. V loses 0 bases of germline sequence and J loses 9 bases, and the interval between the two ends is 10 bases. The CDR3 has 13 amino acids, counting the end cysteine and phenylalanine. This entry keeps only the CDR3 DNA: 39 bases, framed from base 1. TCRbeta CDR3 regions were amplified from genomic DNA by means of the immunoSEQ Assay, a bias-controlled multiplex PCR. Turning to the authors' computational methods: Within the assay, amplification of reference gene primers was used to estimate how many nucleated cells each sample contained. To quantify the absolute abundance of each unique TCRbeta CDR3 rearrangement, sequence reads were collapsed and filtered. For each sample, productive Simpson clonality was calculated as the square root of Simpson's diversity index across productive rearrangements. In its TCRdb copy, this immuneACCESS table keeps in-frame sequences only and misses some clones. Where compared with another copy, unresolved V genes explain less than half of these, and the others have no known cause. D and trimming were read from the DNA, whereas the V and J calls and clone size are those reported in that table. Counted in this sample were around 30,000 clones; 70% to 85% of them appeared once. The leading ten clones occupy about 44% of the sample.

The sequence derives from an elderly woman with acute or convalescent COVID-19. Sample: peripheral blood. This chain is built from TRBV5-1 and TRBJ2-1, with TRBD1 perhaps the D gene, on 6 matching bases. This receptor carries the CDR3 CASSLGPRGEQFF. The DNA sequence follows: TGCGCCAGCAGCTTGGGCCCCAGGGGTGAGCAGTTCTTC.